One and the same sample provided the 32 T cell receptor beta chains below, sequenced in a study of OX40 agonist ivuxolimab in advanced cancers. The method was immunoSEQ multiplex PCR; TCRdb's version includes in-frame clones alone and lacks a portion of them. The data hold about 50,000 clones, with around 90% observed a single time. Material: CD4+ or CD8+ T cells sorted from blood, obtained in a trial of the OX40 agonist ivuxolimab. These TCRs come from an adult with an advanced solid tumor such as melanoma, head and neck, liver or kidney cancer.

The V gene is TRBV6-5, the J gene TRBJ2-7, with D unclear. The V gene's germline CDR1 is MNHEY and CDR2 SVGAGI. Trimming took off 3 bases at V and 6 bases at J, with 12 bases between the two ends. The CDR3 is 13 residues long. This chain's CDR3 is CASSYSVMGEQYV. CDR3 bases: TGTGCCAGCAGTTATAGTGTTATGGGCGAGCAGTACGTC.

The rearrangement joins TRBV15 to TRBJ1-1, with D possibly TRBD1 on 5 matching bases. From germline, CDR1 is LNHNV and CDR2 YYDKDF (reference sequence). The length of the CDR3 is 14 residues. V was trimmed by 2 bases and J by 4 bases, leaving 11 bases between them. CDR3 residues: CATSRYQGGTEAFF. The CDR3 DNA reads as TGTGCCACCAGCAGATACCAGGGTGGCACTGAAGCTTTCTTT.

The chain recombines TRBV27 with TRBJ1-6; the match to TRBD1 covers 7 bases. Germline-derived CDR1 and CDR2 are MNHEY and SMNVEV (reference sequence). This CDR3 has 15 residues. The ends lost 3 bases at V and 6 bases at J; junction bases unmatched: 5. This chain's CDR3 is CASSLGRGVNSPLHF. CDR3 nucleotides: TGTGCCAGCAGTTTGGGCAGGGGGGTTAATTCACCCCTCCACTTT.

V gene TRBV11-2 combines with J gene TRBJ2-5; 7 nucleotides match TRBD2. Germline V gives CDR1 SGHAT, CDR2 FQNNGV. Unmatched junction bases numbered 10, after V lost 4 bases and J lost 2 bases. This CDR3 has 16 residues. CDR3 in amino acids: CASSWTLGLDQETQYF. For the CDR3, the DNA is TGTGCCAGCAGCTGGACCTTAGGACTAGATCAAGAGACCCAGTACTTC.

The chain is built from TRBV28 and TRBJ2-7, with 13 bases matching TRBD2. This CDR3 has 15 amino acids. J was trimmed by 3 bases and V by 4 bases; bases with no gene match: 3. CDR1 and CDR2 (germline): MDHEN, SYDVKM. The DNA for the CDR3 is TGTGCCAGCAGTTCGGGACTAGCGGGGAACTACGAGCAGTACGTC. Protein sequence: CASSSGLAGNYEQYV.

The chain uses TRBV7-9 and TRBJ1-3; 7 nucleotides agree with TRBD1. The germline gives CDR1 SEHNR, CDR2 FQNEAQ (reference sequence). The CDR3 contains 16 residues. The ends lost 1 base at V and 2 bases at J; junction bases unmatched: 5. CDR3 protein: CASSLEIGGPGNTIYF. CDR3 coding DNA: TGTGCCAGCAGCTTAGAAATAGGGGGCCCTGGAAACACCATATATTTT.

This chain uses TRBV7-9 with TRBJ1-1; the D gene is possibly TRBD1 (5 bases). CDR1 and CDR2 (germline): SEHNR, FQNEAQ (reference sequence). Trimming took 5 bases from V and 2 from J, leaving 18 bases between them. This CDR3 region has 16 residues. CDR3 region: CASSPEGRDGNTEAFF. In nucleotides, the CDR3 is TGTGCCAGCAGCCCCGAAGGTAGGGACGGTAACACTGAAGCTTTCTTT. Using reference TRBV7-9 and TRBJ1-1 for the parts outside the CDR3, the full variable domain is DTGVSQNPRHKITKRGQNVTFRCDPISEHNRLYWYRQTLGQGPEFLTYFQNEAQLEKSRLLSDRFSAERPKGSFSTLEIQRTEQGDSAMYLCASSPEGRDGNTEAFFGQGTRLTVV.

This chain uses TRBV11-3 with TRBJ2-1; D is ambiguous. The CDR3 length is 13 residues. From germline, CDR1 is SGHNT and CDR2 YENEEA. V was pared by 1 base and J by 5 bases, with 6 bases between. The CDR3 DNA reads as TGTGCCAGCAGCTTAGGGTCGAACAATGAGCAGTTCTTC. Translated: CASSLGSNNEQFF.

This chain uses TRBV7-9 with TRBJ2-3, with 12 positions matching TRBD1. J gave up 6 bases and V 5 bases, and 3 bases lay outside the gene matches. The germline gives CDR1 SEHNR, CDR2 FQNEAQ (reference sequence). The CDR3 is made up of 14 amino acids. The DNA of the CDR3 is TGTGCCAGCAGCCCGGGACAGGGGGCGGATACGCAGTATTTT. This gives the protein CASSPGQGADTQYF.

CDR3 sequence (DNA): TGTGCCAGCAGCTTAGAATCGGGGGAGGGAAGACCCCTCCACTTT. This gives the protein CASSLESGEGRPLHF. This chain links TRBV7-9 with TRBJ1-6, with D tentatively TRBD1 (5 bases). Germline V lookup: CDR1 SEHNR, CDR2 FQNEAQ (reference sequence). V was cut by 1 base and J by 12 bases, with 16 bases left in between. The CDR3 consists of 15 residues. The complete variable domain, with remaining parts taken from reference TRBV7-9 and TRBJ1-6, reads DTGVSQNPRHKITKRGQNVTFRCDPISEHNRLYWYRQTLGQGPEFLTYFQNEAQLEKSRLLSDRFSAERPKGSFSTLEIQRTEQGDSAMYLCASSLESGEGRPLHFGNGTRLTVT.

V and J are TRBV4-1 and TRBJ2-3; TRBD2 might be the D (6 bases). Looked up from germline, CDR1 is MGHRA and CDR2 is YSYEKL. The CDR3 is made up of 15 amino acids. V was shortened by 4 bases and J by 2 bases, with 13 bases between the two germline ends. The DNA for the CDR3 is TGCGCCAGCAGCCGGGGCTCGGGGGTCACAGATACGCAGTATTTT. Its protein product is CASSRGSGVTDTQYF.

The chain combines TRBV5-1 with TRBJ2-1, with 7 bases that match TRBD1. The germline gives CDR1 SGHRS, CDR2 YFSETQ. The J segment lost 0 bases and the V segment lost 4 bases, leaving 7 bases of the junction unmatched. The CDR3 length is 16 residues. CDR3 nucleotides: TGCGCCAGCAGCGTGACAGGGCCGAGCTCCTACAATGAGCAGTTCTTC. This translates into CASSVTGPSSYNEQFF. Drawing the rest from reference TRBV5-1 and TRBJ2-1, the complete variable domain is KAGVTQTPRYLIKTRGQQVTLSCSPISGHRSVSWYQQTPGQGLQFLFEYFSETQRNKGNFPGRFSGRQFSNSRSEMNVSTLELGDSALYLCASSVTGPSSYNEQFFGPGTRLTVL.

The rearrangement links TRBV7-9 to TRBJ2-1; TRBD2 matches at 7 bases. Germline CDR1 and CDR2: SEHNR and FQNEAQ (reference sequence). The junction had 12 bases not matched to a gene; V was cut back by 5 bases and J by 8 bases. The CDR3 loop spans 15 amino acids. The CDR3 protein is CASSLRTSELHEQFF. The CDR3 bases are TGTGCCAGCAGCCTGAGGACTAGTGAGCTCCATGAGCAGTTCTTC.

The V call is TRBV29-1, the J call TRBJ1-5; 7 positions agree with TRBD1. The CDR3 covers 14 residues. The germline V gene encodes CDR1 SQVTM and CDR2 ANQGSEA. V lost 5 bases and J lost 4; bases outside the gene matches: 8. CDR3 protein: CSVWSGTANQPQHF. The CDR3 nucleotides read TGCAGCGTTTGGAGCGGGACAGCAAATCAGCCCCAGCATTTT.

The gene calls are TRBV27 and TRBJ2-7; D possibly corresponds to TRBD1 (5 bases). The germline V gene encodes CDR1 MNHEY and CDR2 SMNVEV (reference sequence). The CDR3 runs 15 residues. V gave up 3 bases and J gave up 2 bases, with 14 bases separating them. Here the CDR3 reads CASSFSQGRAYEQYF. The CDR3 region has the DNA TGTGCCAGCAGTTTCAGTCAGGGAAGGGCCTACGAGCAGTACTTC.

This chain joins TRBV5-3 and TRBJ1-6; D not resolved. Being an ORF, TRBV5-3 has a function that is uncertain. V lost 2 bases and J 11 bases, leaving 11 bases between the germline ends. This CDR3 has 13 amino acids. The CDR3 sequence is CARSLGRSPPLHF. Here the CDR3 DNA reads TGTGCCAGAAGCTTAGGACGTTCGCCACCCCTCCACTTT.

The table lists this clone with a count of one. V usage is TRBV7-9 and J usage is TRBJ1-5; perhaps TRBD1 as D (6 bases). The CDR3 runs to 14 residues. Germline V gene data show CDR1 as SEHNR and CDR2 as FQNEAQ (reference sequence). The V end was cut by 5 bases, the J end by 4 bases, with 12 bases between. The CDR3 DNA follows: TGTGCCAGCAGCCCGGGGCAGGGGAATCAGCCCCAGCATTTT. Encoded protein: CASSPGQGNQPQHF.

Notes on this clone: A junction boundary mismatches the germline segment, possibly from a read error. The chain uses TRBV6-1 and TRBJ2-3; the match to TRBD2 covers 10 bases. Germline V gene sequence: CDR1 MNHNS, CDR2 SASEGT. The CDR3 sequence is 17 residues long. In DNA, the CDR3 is TGTGCCAGCAGCGAAGCGCCTAGCGGGGGATACACAGATACGCAGTATTTT. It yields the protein CASSEAPSGGYTDTQYF.

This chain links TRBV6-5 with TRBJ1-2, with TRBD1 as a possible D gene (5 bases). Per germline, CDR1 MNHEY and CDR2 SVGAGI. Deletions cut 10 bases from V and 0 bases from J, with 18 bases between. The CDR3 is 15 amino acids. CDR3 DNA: TGTGCCACCTACCCACGAGGGGTATCTAACTATGGCTACACCTTC. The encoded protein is CATYPRGVSNYGYTF.

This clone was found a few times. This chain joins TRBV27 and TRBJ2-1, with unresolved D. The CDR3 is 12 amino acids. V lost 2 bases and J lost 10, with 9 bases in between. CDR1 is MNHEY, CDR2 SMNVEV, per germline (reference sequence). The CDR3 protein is CASSLGGREQFF. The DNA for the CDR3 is TGTGCCAGCAGTTTAGGTGGTAGGGAGCAGTTCTTC.

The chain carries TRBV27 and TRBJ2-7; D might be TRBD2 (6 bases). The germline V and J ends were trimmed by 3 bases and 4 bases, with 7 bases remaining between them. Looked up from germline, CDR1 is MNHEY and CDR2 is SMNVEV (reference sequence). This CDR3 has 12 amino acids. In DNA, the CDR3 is TGTGCCAGCAGTTTCAGCGGGTACGAGCAGTACTTC. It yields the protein CASSFSGYEQYF.

This CDR3 is CASSLTGGLENTDTQYF. The CDR3 nucleotides read TGTGCCAGCAGCTTAACGGGGGGACTAGAAAACACAGATACGCAGTATTTT. V is TRBV7-3 and J is TRBJ2-3; 8 nucleotides line up with TRBD2. Trimming cost V 0 bases and J 2 bases; bases outside gene matches: 7. There are 17 residues in the CDR3. CDR1 is SGHTA and CDR2 is FQGTGA in the germline V gene.

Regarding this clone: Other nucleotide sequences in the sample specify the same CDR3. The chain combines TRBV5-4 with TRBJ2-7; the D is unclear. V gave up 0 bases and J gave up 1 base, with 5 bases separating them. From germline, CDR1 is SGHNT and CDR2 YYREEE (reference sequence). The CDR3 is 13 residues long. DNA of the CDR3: TGTGCCAGCAGCTTGGACAGATCCTACGAGCAGTACTTC. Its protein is CASSLDRSYEQYF.

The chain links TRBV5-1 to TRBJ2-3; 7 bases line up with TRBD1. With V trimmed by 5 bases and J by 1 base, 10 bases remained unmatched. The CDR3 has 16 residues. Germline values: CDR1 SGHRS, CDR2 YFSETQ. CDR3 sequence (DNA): TGCGCCAGCAGTGGGGCCGGGACAGCCGGCACAGATACGCAGTATTTT. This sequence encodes CASSGAGTAGTDTQYF.

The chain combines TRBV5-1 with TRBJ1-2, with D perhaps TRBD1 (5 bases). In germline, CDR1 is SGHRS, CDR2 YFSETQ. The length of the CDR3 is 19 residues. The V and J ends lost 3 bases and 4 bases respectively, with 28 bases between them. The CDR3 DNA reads TGCGCCAGCAGCTCCTCCCTCGGGACGCGACTCGAGGGTGGCTATGGCTACACCTTC. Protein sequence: CASSSSLGTRLEGGYGYTF. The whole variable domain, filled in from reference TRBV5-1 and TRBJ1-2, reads KAGVTQTPRYLIKTRGQQVTLSCSPISGHRSVSWYQQTPGQGLQFLFEYFSETQRNKGNFPGRFSGRQFSNSRSEMNVSTLELGDSALYLCASSSSLGTRLEGGYGYTFGSGTRLTVV.

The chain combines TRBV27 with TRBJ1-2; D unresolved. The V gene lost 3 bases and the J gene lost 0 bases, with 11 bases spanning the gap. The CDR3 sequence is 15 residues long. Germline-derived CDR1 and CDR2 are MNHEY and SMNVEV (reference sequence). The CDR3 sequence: CASSFRPSANYGYTF. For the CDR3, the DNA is TGTGCCAGCAGTTTCCGACCTTCGGCTAACTATGGCTACACCTTC.

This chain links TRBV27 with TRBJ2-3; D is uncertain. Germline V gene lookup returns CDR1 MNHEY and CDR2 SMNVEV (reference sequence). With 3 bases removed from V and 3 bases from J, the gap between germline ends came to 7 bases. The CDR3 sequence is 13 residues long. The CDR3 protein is CASSLRITDTQYF. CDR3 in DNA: TGTGCCAGCAGTTTGAGAATAACAGATACGCAGTATTTT.

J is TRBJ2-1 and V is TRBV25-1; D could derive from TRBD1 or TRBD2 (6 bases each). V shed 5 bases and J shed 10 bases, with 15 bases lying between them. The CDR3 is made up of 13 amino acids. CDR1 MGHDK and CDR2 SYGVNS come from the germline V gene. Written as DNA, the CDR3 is TGTGCCAGCAGTCCTCAACGGGGGCCCGAGCAGTTCTTC. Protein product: CASSPQRGPEQFF.

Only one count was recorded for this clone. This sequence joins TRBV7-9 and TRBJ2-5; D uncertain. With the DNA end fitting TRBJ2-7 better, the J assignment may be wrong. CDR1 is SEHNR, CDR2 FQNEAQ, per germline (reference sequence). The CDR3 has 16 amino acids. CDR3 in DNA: TGTGCCAGCACCCGTAACTTGAACAGTACCTCCTACGAGCAGTACTTC. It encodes CASTRNLNSTSYEQYF.

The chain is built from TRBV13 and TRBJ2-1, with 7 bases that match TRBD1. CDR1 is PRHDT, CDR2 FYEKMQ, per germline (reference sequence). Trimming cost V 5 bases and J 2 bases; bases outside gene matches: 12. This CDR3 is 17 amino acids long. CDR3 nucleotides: TGTGCCAGCAGCATGACAGGGTCCCTCTCCGCCTACAATGAGCAGTTCTTC. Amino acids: CASSMTGSLSAYNEQFF.

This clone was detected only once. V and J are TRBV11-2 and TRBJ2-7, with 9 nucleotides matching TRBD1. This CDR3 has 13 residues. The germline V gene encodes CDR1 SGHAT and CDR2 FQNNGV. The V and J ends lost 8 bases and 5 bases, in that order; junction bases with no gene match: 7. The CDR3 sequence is CASSRGQGNEQYF. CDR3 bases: TGTGCCAGCTCCCGGGGACAGGGAAACGAGCAGTACTTC.

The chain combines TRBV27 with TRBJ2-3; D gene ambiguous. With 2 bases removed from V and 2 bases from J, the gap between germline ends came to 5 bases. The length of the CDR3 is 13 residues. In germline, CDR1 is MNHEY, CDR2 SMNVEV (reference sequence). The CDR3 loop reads CASSLVATDTQYF. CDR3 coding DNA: TGTGCCAGCAGTTTAGTGGCCACAGATACGCAGTATTTT.